Described below is a single TCR beta chain sequence and its context. What it binds is not known. This table comes from immunoSEQ multiplex PCR, and its TCRdb copy is limited to in-frame clones, with some not included. The sample includes around 97,000 clones, under 90% of them seen just once. This sample stems from a study of T cell clones after liver transplantation. About the research overall: Timepoints were pre-transplant, pre-withdrawal, and after withdrawal was completed or failed.

Trimming cost V 0 bases and J 3 bases, with 9 bases left between them. Germline loops: CDR1 WSHSY, CDR2 SAAADI. The CDR3 is 15 amino acids. Whole-study results and caveats: Graft donor-reactive T cells may have migrated into the graft rather than being deleted. A larger donor-reactive than third-party decline suggested partial antigen-specific deletion. Conclusions were preliminary, with small, heterogeneous patient groups.

The origin of this receptor is a human patient who received a liver transplant. These T cells may partly come from the graft donor. The J gene is TRBJ2-4, the V gene TRBV10-2; maybe TRBD1 (6 bases). Sequencing was performed on CD4+ T cells from blood, taken around 48 months after liver transplant. Written as DNA, the CDR3 is TGCGCCAGCAGTGAGTCGAGAGGGGGCAAAAACATTCAGTACTTC. Its translation is CASSESRGGKNIQYF.